This T cell receptor beta chain was recovered during a study of response to subunit inactivated influenza vaccine. TCRdb ran MiXCR on the RT-PCR reads and lists one entry per CDR3 protein. The sample includes a few hundred thousand distinct CDR3 sequences, about 15% seen only once; the top ten take roughly 11%. General study results and limits: With each seasonal influenza vaccination, the authors suggested, few new T cells are recruited.

On this clonotype: The antigen remains unidentified.

V was trimmed by 8 bases and J by 4 bases, leaving 14 bases between them. CDR1 and CDR2 (germline): MNHNS, SASEGT. The CDR3 sequence is 14 residues long. This TCR was recovered from a man in his fifties or sixties who received an inactivated influenza vaccine. The rearrangement joins TRBV6-1 to TRBJ2-2, with D uncertain. Specimen: PBMCs from blood, collected about 11 days after vaccination. The CDR3 protein is CASRLRRPTGELFF. The CDR3 nucleotides read TGTGCCAGCCGGCTCAGGCGTCCCACCGGGGAGCTGTTTTTT.